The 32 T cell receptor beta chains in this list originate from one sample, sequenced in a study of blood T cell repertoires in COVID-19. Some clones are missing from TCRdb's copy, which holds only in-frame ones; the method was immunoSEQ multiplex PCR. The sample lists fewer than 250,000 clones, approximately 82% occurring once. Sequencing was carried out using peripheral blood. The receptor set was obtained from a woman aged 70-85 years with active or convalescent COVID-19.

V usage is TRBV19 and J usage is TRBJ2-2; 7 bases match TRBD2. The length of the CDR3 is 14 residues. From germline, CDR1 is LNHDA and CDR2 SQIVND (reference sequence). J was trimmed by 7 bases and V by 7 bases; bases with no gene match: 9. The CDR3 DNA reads TGTGCCAGTACCCGGGAGGTTGGTAACGGGGAGCTGTTTTTT. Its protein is CASTREVGNGELFF.

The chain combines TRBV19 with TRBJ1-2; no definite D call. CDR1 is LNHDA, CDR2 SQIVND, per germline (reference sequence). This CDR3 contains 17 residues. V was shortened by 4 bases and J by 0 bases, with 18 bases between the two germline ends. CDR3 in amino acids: CASSTASTGIANYGYTF. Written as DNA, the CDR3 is TGTGCCAGTAGTACAGCGTCGACTGGAATAGCTAACTATGGCTACACCTTC.

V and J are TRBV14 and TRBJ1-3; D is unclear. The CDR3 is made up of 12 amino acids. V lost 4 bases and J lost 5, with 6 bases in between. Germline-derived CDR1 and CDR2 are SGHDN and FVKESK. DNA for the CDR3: TGTGCCAGCAGCCCCAATCGAAACACCATATATTTT. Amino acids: CASSPNRNTIYF.

The CDR3 spells CASSSSGTANTGELFF. Written as DNA, the CDR3 is TGCGCCAGCAGCTCGTCCGGGACTGCGAACACCGGGGAGCTGTTTTTT. The chain carries TRBV5-1 and TRBJ2-2, with D possibly TRBD2 on 6 matching bases. Trimming took off 3 bases at V and 0 bases at J, with 12 bases between the two ends. Germline V gene lookup returns CDR1 SGHRS and CDR2 YFSETQ. The CDR3 is 16 amino acids.

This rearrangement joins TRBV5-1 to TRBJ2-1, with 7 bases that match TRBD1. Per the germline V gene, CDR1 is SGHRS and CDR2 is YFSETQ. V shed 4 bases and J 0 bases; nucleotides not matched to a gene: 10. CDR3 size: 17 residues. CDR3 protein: CASSRITGASSYNEQFF. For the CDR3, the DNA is TGCGCCAGCAGCCGGATTACAGGGGCCAGCTCCTACAATGAGCAGTTCTTC.

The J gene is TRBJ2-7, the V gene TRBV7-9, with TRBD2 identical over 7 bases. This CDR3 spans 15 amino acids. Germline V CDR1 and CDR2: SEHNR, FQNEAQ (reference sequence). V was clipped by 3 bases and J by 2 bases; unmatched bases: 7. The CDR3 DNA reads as TGTGCCAGCAGCTTTGAGGGAGGGTCAGCCTACGAGCAGTACTTC. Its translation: CASSFEGGSAYEQYF.

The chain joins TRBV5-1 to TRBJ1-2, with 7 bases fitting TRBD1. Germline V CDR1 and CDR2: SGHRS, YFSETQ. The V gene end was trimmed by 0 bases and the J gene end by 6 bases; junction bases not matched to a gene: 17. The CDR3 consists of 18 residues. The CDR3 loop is CASSLVSMETGLWHGYTF. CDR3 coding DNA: TGCGCCAGCAGCTTGGTTTCGATGGAGACAGGGCTTTGGCATGGCTACACCTTC. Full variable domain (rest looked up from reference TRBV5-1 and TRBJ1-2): KAGVTQTPRYLIKTRGQQVTLSCSPISGHRSVSWYQQTPGQGLQFLFEYFSETQRNKGNFPGRFSGRQFSNSRSEMNVSTLELGDSALYLCASSLVSMETGLWHGYTFGSGTRLTVV.

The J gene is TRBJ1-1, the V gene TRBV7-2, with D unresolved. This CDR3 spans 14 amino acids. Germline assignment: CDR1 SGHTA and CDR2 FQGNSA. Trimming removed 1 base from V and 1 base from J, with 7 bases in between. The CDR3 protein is CASSLVPGNTEAFF. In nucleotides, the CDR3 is TGTGCCAGCAGCTTAGTGCCGGGGAACACTGAAGCTTTCTTT.

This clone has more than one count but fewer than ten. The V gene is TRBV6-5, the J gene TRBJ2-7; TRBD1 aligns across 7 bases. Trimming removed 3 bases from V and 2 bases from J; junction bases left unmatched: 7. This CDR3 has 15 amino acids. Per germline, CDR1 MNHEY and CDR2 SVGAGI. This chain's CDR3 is CASSYDRAPTYEQYF. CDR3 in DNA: TGTGCCAGCAGTTATGACAGGGCCCCCACCTACGAGCAGTACTTC.

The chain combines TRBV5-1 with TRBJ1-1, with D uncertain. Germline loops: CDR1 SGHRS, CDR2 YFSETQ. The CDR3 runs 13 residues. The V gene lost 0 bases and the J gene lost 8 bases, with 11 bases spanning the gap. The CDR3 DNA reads TGCGCCAGCAGCTTGGTTAACGGCAGGGAAGCTTTCTTT. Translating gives CASSLVNGREAFF.

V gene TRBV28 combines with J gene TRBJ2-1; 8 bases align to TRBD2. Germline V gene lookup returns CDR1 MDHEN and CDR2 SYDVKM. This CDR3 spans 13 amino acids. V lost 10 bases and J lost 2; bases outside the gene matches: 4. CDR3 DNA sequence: TGTGCCACACAGCGGGAGCCCTACAATGAGCAGTTCTTC. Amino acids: CATQREPYNEQFF.

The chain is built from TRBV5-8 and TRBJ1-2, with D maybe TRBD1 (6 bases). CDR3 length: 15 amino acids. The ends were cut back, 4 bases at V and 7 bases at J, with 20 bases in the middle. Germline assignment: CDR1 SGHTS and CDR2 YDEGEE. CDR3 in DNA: TGTGCCAGCAGCCCCGGGGGGCACCGTGTCTCTGGCTACACCTTC. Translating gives CASSPGGHRVSGYTF. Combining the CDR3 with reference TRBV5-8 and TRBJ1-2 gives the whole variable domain EAGVTQSPTHLIKTRGQQATLRCSPISGHTSVYWYQQALGLGLQFLLWYDEGEERNRGNFPPRFSGRQFPNYSSELNVNALELEDSALYLCASSPGGHRVSGYTFGSGTRLTVV.

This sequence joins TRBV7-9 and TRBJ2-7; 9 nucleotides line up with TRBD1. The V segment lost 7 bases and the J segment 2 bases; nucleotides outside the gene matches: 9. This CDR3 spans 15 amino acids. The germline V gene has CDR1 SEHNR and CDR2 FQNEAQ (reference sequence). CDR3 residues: CASTQRGQGAYEQYF. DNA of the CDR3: TGTGCCAGCACCCAGAGGGGACAGGGCGCCTACGAGCAGTACTTC.

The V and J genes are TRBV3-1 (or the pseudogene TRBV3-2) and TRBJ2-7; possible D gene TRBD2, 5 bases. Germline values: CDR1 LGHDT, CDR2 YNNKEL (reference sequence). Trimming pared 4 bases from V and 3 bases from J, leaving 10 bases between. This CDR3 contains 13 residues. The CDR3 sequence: CASSRESVYEQYF. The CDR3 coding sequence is TGTGCCAGCAGCCGGGAGTCCGTCTACGAGCAGTACTTC.

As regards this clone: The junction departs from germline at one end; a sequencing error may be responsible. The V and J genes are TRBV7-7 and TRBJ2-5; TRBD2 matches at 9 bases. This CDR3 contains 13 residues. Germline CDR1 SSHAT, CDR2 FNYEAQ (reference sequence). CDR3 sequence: CASSQLAGETQYF. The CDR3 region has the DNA TGTGCTAGCAGCCAACTAGCGGGAGAGACCCAGTACTTC.

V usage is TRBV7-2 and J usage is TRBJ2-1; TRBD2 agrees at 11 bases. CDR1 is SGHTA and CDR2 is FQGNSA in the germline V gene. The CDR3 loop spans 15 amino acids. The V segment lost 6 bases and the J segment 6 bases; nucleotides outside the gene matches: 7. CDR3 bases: TGTGCCAGCAGACCCCCGGGACTAGCGGCCAATGAGCAGTTCTTC. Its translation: CASRPPGLAANEQFF.

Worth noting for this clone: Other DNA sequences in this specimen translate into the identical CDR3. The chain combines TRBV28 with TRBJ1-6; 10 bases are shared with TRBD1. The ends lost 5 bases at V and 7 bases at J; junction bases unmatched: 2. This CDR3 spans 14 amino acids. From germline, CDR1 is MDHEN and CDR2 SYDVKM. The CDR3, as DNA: TGTGCCAGCAGTCCGGGACAGGGGAATTCACCCCTCCACTTT. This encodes CASSPGQGNSPLHF.

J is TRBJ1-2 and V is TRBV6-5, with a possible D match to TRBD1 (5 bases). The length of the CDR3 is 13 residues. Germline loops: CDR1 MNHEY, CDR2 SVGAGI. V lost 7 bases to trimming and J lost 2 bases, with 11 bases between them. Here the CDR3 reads CASKDTLNYGYTF. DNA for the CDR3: TGTGCCAGCAAGGACACCCTCAACTATGGCTACACCTTC.

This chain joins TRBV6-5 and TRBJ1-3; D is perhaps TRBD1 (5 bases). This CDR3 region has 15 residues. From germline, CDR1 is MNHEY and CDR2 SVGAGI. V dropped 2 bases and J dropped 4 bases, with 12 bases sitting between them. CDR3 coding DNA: TGTGCCAGCAGTTACGCTTCAGGGCCGGGAAACACCATATATTTT. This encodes CASSYASGPGNTIYF.

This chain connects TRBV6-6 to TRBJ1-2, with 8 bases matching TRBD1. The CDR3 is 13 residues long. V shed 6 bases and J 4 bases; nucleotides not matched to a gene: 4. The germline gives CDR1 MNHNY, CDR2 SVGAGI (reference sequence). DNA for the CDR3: TGTGCCAGCAGGACAGGGGAGGGCTATGGCTACACCTTC. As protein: CASRTGEGYGYTF.

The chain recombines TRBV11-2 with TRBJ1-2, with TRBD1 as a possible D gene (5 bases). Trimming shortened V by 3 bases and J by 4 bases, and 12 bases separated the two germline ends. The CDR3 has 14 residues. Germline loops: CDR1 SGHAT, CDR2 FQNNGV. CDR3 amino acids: CASSFSGDSYGYTF. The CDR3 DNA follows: TGTGCCAGCAGCTTTTCGGGCGACAGCTATGGCTACACCTTC.

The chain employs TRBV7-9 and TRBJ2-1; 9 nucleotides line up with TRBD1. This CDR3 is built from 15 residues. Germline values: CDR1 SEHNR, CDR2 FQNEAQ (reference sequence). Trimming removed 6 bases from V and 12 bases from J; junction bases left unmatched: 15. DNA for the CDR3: TGTGCCAGCAGTAAATCGGGACAGGGTGGTACGGGGCAGTTCTTC. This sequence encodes CASSKSGQGGTGQFF. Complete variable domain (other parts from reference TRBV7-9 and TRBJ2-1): DTGVSQNPRHKITKRGQNVTFRCDPISEHNRLYWYRQTLGQGPEFLTYFQNEAQLEKSRLLSDRFSAERPKGSFSTLEIQRTEQGDSAMYLCASSKSGQGGTGQFFGPGTRLTVL.

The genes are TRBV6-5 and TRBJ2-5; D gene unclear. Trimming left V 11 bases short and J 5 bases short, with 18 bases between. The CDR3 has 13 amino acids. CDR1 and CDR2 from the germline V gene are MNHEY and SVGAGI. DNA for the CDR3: TGTGCCGCTCGACCCCCGGGTACGGAGACCCAGTACTTC. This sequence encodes CAARPPGTETQYF.

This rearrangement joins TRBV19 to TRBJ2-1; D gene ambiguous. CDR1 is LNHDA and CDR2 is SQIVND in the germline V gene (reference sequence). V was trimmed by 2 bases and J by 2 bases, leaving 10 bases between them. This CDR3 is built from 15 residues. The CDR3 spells CASSISGATYNEQFF. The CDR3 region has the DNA TGTGCCAGTAGTATATCGGGTGCTACCTACAATGAGCAGTTCTTC.

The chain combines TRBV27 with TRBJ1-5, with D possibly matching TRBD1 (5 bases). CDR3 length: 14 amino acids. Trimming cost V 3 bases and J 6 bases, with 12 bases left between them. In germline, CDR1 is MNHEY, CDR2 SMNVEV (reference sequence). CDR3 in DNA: TGTGCCAGCAGTTTCCGGGGGGGTAGTCAGCCCCAGCATTTT. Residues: CASSFRGGSQPQHF.

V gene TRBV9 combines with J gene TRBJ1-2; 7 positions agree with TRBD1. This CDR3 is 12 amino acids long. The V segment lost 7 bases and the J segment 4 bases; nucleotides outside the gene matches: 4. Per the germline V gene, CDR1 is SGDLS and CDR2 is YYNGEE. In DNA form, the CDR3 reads TGTGCCAGCGCCCGGGACAGCTATGGCTACACCTTC. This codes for CASARDSYGYTF.

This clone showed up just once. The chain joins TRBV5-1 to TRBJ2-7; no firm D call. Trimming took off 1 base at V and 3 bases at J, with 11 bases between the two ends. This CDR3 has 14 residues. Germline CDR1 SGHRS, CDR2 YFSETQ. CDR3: CASSLSGPVYEQYF. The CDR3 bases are TGCGCCAGCAGCTTGAGTGGGCCGGTCTACGAGCAGTACTTC.

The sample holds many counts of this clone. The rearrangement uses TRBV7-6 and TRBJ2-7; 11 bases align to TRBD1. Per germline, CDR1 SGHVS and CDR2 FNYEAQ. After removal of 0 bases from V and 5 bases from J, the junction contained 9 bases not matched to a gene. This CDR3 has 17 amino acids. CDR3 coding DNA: TGTGCCAGCAGCTTAGCAGGTGGACAGGGGGCGATGAACGAGCAGTACTTC. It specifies CASSLAGGQGAMNEQYF.

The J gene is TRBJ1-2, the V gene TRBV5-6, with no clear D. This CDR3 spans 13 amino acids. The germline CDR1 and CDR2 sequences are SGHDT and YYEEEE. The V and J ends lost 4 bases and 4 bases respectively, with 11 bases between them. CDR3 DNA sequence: TGTGCCAGCAGCCCGGGTGAATTCTATGGCTACACCTTC. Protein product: CASSPGEFYGYTF.

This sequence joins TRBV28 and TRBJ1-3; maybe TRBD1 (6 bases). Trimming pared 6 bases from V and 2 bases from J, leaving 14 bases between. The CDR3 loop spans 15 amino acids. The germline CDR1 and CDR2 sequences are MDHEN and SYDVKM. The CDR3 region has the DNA TGTGCCAGCAGAGGGTTGGGGGCCCCTGGAAACACCATATATTTT. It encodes CASRGLGAPGNTIYF. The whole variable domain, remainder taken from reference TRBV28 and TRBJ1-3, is DVKVTQSSRYLVKRTGEKVFLECVQDMDHENMFWYRQDPGLGLRLIYFSYDVKMKEKGDIPEGYSVSREKKERFSLILESASTNQTSMYLCASRGLGAPGNTIYFGEGSWLTVV.

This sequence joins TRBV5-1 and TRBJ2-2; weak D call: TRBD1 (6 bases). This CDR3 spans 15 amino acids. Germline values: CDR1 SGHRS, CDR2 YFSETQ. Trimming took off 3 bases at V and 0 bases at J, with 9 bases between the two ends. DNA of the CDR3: TGCGCCAGCAGCTGGGGGACATCGAACACCGGGGAGCTGTTTTTT. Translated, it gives CASSWGTSNTGELFF.

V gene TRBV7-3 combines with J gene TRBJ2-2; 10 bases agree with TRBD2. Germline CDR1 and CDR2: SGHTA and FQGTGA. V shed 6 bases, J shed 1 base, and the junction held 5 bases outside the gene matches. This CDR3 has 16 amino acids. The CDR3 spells CASSLLAGQNTGELFF. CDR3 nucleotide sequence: TGTGCCAGCAGTCTACTAGCGGGGCAGAACACCGGGGAGCTGTTTTTT. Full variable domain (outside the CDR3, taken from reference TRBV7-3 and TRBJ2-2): GAGVSQTPSNKVTEKGKYVELRCDPISGHTALYWYRQSLGQGPEFLIYFQGTGAADDSGLPNDRFFAVRPEGSVSTLKIQRTERGDSAVYLCASSLLAGQNTGELFFGEGSRLTVL.